This T cell receptor (beta chain) originates from a study of cytomegalovirus exposure and HLA in healthy donors. The study ran its PCR with 60 Vbeta and 13 Jbeta primers. The protocol was immunoSEQ multiplex PCR, while the TCRdb copy is restricted to in-frame clones and leaves out a portion. The data contain 100,000 to 150,000 clones, roughly two thirds of them singletons. Sequenced input: PBMCs. The sequence derives from a man aged 25-45 years in good health and CMV-seropositive.

CDR3 region: CASSPGGLGYNEQFF. Written as DNA, the CDR3 is TGTGCCAGCAGCCCCGGGGGTCTGGGATACAATGAGCAGTTCTTC. This chain connects TRBV6-5 to TRBJ2-1; D is possibly TRBD2 (6 bases). Germline V gene lookup returns CDR1 MNHEY and CDR2 SVGAGI. The CDR3 is made up of 15 amino acids. Trimming shortened V by 6 bases and J by 4 bases, and 16 bases separated the two germline ends.